This T cell receptor beta chain was profiled in a study of control samples from healthy donors and cancer patients. V dropped 1 base and J dropped 5 bases, with 9 bases sitting between them. The CDR3 length is 13 residues. The germline V gene encodes CDR1 SGHKS and CDR2 YYEKEE (reference sequence). Using immunoSEQ multiplex PCR, the repertoire was profiled, and TCRdb retains in-frame clones only, with some absent. The top ten clones hold 1.5% of a sample with around 200,000 clones, roughly 94% of them seen once. The sequence was collected from a man in his fifties or sixties in good health. The J gene is TRBJ1-1, the V gene TRBV5-5; D is unresolved. Sequencing was carried out using blood. CDR3 nucleotide sequence: TGTGCCAGCAGCTTGAAAGAAGAGACTGAAGCTTTCTTT. Encoded protein: CASSLKEETEAFF.